The 17 T cell receptor beta chains in this list originate from one sample, sequenced in a study of immune evolution from preneoplasia to lung adenocarcinoma. Using immunoSEQ multiplex PCR, the repertoire was profiled, and TCRdb retains in-frame clones only, with some absent. The data contain approximately 5,000 clones, about 79% of them singletons. Sequencing input: FFPE normal lung tissue adjacent to the tumor. The receptors come from a person aged 55 to 75 with lung adenocarcinoma.

The chain recombines TRBV30 with TRBJ1-3; 7 positions match TRBD1. The V segment lost 0 bases and the J segment 3 bases; nucleotides outside the gene matches: 2. Germline V gene data show CDR1 as GTSNPN and CDR2 as SVGIG (reference sequence). The CDR3 spans 14 residues. CDR3 in amino acids: CAWSVTGVGNTIYF. For the CDR3, the DNA is TGTGCCTGGAGTGTAACAGGGGTTGGAAACACCATATATTTT.

This rearrangement joins TRBV19 to TRBJ1-4; D is uncertain. Germline V gene data show CDR1 as LNHDA and CDR2 as SQIVND (reference sequence). V was clipped by 2 bases and J by 5 bases, with 9 bases between them. This CDR3 is 14 amino acids long. Here the CDR3 reads CASSIQPANEKLFF. CDR3 bases: TGTGCCAGTAGTATACAGCCAGCGAATGAAAAACTGTTTTTT.

The V and J genes are TRBV9 and TRBJ2-7; D tentatively fits TRBD1 or TRBD2 (5 bases each). Germline values: CDR1 SGDLS, CDR2 YYNGEE. The length of the CDR3 is 15 residues. V was clipped by 2 bases and J by 5 bases, with 17 bases between them. Here the CDR3 reads CASSVAGTVKNEQYF. In DNA, the CDR3 is TGTGCCAGCAGCGTGGCCGGGACCGTTAAAAACGAGCAGTACTTC.

The chain is built from TRBV10-1 and TRBJ2-7; 9 bases are a match to TRBD1. Germline loops: CDR1 WNHNN, CDR2 SYGVQD (reference sequence). J was trimmed by 6 bases and V by 6 bases; bases with no gene match: 6. The CDR3 spans 13 residues. CDR3 coding DNA: TGCGCCAGCAGCTCGGGACAGGGCTTCGAGCAGTACTTC. Translating it yields CASSSGQGFEQYF.

The J gene is TRBJ1-1, the V gene TRBV19; maybe TRBD1 (5 bases). Germline assignment: CDR1 LNHDA and CDR2 SQIVND (reference sequence). With 3 bases removed from V and 1 base from J, the gap between germline ends came to 12 bases. The CDR3 consists of 15 residues. The CDR3 protein is CASSIGDQWNTEAFF. CDR3 bases: TGTGCCAGTAGTATTGGGGACCAGTGGAACACTGAAGCTTTCTTT.

The J gene is TRBJ2-2, the V gene TRBV15; D is unclear. CDR3 length: 14 amino acids. Germline V gene data show CDR1 as LNHNV and CDR2 as YYDKDF (reference sequence). V lost 4 bases and J 6 bases, leaving 12 bases between the germline ends. The CDR3 DNA reads as TGTGCCACCAGCAACTTACGGTCGTCCGGGGAGCTGTTTTTT. Translation: CATSNLRSSGELFF.

V gene TRBV7-9 combines with J gene TRBJ2-5; the D is unclear. Between the trimmed V and J ends, which lost 5 bases and 10 bases, there was a span of 20 bases. Germline V gives CDR1 SEHNR, CDR2 FQNEAQ (reference sequence). The CDR3 extends over 14 amino acids. The CDR3 DNA reads TGTGCCAGCAGCCCCCGCCCACCAGCAAATGACCAGTACTTC. Translating it yields CASSPRPPANDQYF.

The chain joins TRBV7-6 to TRBJ1-2, with 10 bases matching TRBD1. Germline lookup yields CDR1 SGHVS and CDR2 FNYEAQ. The CDR3 runs 14 residues. After removal of 3 bases from V and 2 bases from J, the junction contained 0 bases not matched to a gene. In DNA form, the CDR3 reads TGTGCCAGCAGCTTGACAGGGGGCAACTATGGCTACACCTTC. This sequence encodes CASSLTGGNYGYTF.

V is TRBV27 and J is TRBJ2-7; 10 positions agree with TRBD2. Germline assignment: CDR1 MNHEY and CDR2 SMNVEV (reference sequence). The CDR3 is made up of 15 amino acids. The J segment lost 0 bases and the V segment lost 2 bases, leaving 1 base of the junction unmatched. Written as DNA, the CDR3 is TGTGCCAGCAGTTTACCTAGCGGGAGCTCCTACGAGCAGTACTTC. Translated, it gives CASSLPSGSSYEQYF.

This sequence joins TRBV5-6 and TRBJ2-5; TRBD2 agrees at 13 bases. The CDR3 runs 16 residues. CDR1 is SGHDT, CDR2 YYEEEE, per germline. Germline trimming cut 4 bases from V and 3 bases from J; bases unmatched to any gene: 6. This CDR3 reads CASSSPGTSGKETQYF. CDR3 DNA: TGTGCCAGCAGCAGTCCCGGGACTAGCGGGAAAGAGACCCAGTACTTC.

The chain couples TRBV29-1 to TRBJ2-7, with D perhaps given as TRBD1 or TRBD2 (6 bases each). There are 15 residues in the CDR3. V gave up 7 bases and J gave up 3 bases, with 22 bases separating them. Germline loops: CDR1 SQVTM, CDR2 ANQGSEA. CDR3 sequence (DNA): TGCAGCGCCATGAAGGAGGTCCGGGGGCGCTACGAGCAGTACTTC. It encodes CSAMKEVRGRYEQYF.

The rearrangement joins TRBV7-2 to TRBJ2-7; D might be TRBD2 (6 bases). Trimming removed 5 bases at V and 3 bases at J, with 17 bases between. Per the germline V gene, CDR1 is SGHTA and CDR2 is FQGNSA. The CDR3 is 15 amino acids. CDR3 sequence (DNA): TGTGCCAGCAGCCTATCAGAGGGACTCAGCTACGAGCAGTACTTC. This encodes CASSLSEGLSYEQYF.

In its sample, this clone was seen a few times. One end of the junction is discordant with germline, which a read error may explain. This rearrangement joins TRBV25-1 to TRBJ1-4; D unclear. Per germline, CDR1 MGHDK and CDR2 SYGVNS. This CDR3 is built from 9 residues. CDR3 DNA sequence: TGCCGAGCGAGGAGAAAAACTGTTTTT. It encodes CRARRKTVF.

The chain combines TRBV19 with TRBJ1-5; 7 bases align to TRBD1. After removal of 5 bases from V and 2 bases from J, the junction contained 6 bases not matched to a gene. The CDR3 spans 15 residues. The germline V gene has CDR1 LNHDA and CDR2 SQIVND (reference sequence). Written as DNA, the CDR3 is TGTGCCAGTAGTGCAGGGACAGAGGGCAATCAGCCCCAGCATTTT. Translation gives CASSAGTEGNQPQHF.

In this sample, this clone turned up a few times. V usage is TRBV7-9 and J usage is TRBJ2-5; D remains unclear. Germline loops: CDR1 SEHNR, CDR2 FQNEAQ (reference sequence). V lost 6 bases and J 5 bases, leaving 16 bases between the germline ends. The length of the CDR3 is 14 residues. The CDR3 region is CASSFSVGFETQYF. Here the CDR3 DNA reads TGTGCCAGCAGTTTCTCGGTGGGTTTTGAGACCCAGTACTTC.

This chain connects TRBV4-1 to TRBJ2-5; no clear D. V gave up 1 base and J gave up 5 bases, with 11 bases separating them. Germline CDR1 is MGHRA and CDR2 is YSYEKL. This CDR3 region has 14 residues. The CDR3 nucleotides read TGCGCCAGCAGCCAAGGACTTATCAAGGAGACCCAGTACTTC. Translating gives CASSQGLIKETQYF.

In this sample, this clone turned up once. The chain is built from TRBV28 and TRBJ1-3, with D unclear. The CDR3 extends over 15 amino acids. The V gene's germline CDR1 is MDHEN and CDR2 SYDVKM. V was cut by 3 bases and J by 4 bases, with 13 bases left in between. CDR3 amino acids: CASSLPGLYGNTIYF. As DNA, the CDR3 is TGTGCCAGCAGTTTGCCGGGATTATACGGAAACACCATATATTTT.